Only a few counts were recorded for the clone carrying this T cell receptor beta chain. Its cognate antigen is unknown. With 4 bases clipped from V and 6 bases from J, the junction kept 16 bases outside the gene matches. Germline assignment: CDR1 SGHNT and CDR2 YYREEE (reference sequence). CDR3 length: 17 amino acids. The data are from a study of cytomegalovirus exposure and HLA in healthy donors. The study's findings and limits: Later analysis suggested most CMV-associated TCR beta chains were HLA-restricted.

This PCR relied on a set of 60 Vbeta primers and 13 Jbeta primers. Generated by immunoSEQ multiplex PCR, the TCRdb table keeps only in-frame clones and is missing some. The data hold roughly 160,000 clones, with around 69% observed a single time. This chain links TRBV5-4 with TRBJ2-3, with 8 bases matching TRBD2. The sample comprised PBMCs. This TCR was sampled from a man aged 60 to 69 in good health and CMV-seronegative. Here the CDR3 DNA reads TGTGCCAGCAGCCCCGAAGCCGGACTAGCTGCATCGGATACGCAGTATTTT. Its translation: CASSPEAGLAASDTQYF.